The 12 T cell receptor beta chains below come from one sample, sequenced in a study of beta chain features in type 1 diabetes. Their antigen targets remain unknown. Overall study findings and caveats: Moderate yet significant TCRB CDR3 shortening was seen in Type 1 diabetes patients in all four CD4+ subsets.

The investigators reverse transcribed all of the isolated RNA, so they sequenced expressed TCRB transcripts. Using immunoSEQ multiplex PCR, the repertoire was profiled, and TCRdb retains in-frame clones only, with some absent. The table has around 46,000 clones, around 45% seen once. The sample consisted of stem cell memory CD4+ T cells from blood. These receptor sequences come from a man between 25 and 39 years old with type 1 diabetes.

This clone was recorded a few times. The V gene is TRBV5-1, the J gene TRBJ2-2; 8 nucleotides match TRBD2. Germline loops: CDR1 SGHRS, CDR2 YFSETQ. The CDR3 runs 17 residues. Trimming took 4 bases from V and 0 from J; bases not matched to a gene: 8. The DNA of the CDR3 is TGCGCCAGCAGCAAATCCACTAGCGGCCCGAACACCGGGGAGCTGTTTTTT. Translating gives CASSKSTSGPNTGELFF.

The V and J genes are TRBV5-1 and TRBJ2-3, with TRBD2 matching 7 bases. V gave up 6 bases and J gave up 4 bases; unmatched junction bases: 14. This CDR3 is built from 16 residues. In germline, CDR1 is SGHRS, CDR2 YFSETQ. The CDR3 sequence is CASKTTLAGSPDTQYF. In DNA form, the CDR3 reads TGCGCCAGCAAAACGACCTTAGCGGGCAGTCCAGATACGCAGTATTTT.

In this sample, this clone turned up a few times. The chain employs TRBV29-1 and TRBJ1-2; 8 bases align to TRBD1. Germline CDR1 and CDR2: SQVTM and ANQGSEA. CDR3 size: 12 residues. After removal of 4 bases from V and 8 bases from J, the junction contained 6 bases not matched to a gene. CDR3 nucleotides: TGCAGCGTTGGCGACAGGGGACGCGGCTACACCTTC. It codes for CSVGDRGRGYTF.

This chain joins TRBV7-2 and TRBJ2-5; 9 bases align to TRBD2. V dropped 3 bases and J dropped 5; count of bases not matched to a gene: 19. The CDR3 loop spans 19 amino acids. Germline V gives CDR1 SGHTA, CDR2 FQGNSA. The CDR3 coding sequence is TGTGCCAGCAGCTTGGTCTACGGGACTAGCAGCTTAAGGGTGGAGACCCAGTACTTC. It is translated as CASSLVYGTSSLRVETQYF.

The V gene is TRBV27, the J gene TRBJ2-7; D is perhaps TRBD2 (5 bases). V lost 8 bases and J lost 1, with 12 bases in between. Germline V CDR1 and CDR2: MNHEY, SMNVEV (reference sequence). This CDR3 spans 13 amino acids. The CDR3 bases are TGTGCCAGCCGTCGAGGAGGTTCCTACGAGCAGTACTTC. Encoded protein: CASRRGGSYEQYF.

This clone has more than one count but fewer than ten. The rearrangement uses TRBV2 and TRBJ1-4; D is ambiguous. This CDR3 is built from 16 residues. V was clipped by 3 bases and J by 7 bases, with 18 bases between them. The germline CDR1 and CDR2 sequences are SNHLY and FYNNEI. This CDR3 is CASSDGSSPGGEKLFF. Written as DNA, the CDR3 is TGTGCCAGCAGTGATGGTTCCTCGCCCGGCGGTGAAAAACTGTTTTTT. The entire variable domain, with the rest obtained from reference TRBV2 and TRBJ1-4, is as follows: EPEVTQTPSHQVTQMGQEVILRCVPISNHLYFYWYRQILGQKVEFLVSFYNNEISEKSEIFDDQFSVERPDGSNFTLKIRSTKLEDSAMYFCASSDGSSPGGEKLFFGSGTQLSVL.

The chain links TRBV7-9 to TRBJ2-3; TRBD2 agrees at 8 bases. This CDR3 region has 16 residues. Germline trimming cut 5 bases from V and 5 bases from J; bases unmatched to any gene: 12. Germline V gene lookup returns CDR1 SEHNR and CDR2 FQNEAQ (reference sequence). The CDR3 sequence is CASSPPGGLRRDTQYF. The DNA for the CDR3 is TGTGCCAGCAGCCCCCCGGGGGGGCTGCGGCGAGATACGCAGTATTTT.

The chain joins TRBV4-3 to TRBJ2-5; D is undetermined. Per the germline V gene, CDR1 is LGHNA and CDR2 is YSLEER. The V gene lost 3 bases and the J gene lost 1 base, with 12 bases spanning the gap. The CDR3 has 15 amino acids. CDR3 residues: CASSHSTAVQETQYF. The DNA of the CDR3 is TGCGCCAGCAGCCATTCTACGGCGGTCCAAGAGACCCAGTACTTC.

This rearrangement joins TRBV6-6 to TRBJ2-7; possible D gene TRBD2, 5 bases. The CDR3 totals 13 residues. Trimming left V 5 bases short and J 3 bases short, with 11 bases between. The germline gives CDR1 MNHNY, CDR2 SVGAGI (reference sequence). The CDR3 nucleotides read TGTGCCAGCAGTCCCGTGGGAGTCTACGAGCAGTACTTC. Encoded protein: CASSPVGVYEQYF.

The J gene is TRBJ1-1, the V gene TRBV6-5; 7 nucleotides match TRBD1. There are 13 residues in the CDR3. V was pared by 7 bases and J by 1 base, with 3 bases of the junction left unmatched. CDR1 is MNHEY and CDR2 is SVGAGI in the germline V gene. CDR3 amino acids: CASTTGTNTEAFF. Here the CDR3 DNA reads TGTGCCAGCACGACAGGGACGAACACTGAAGCTTTCTTT.

This clone was seen only once. The chain joins TRBV10-3 to TRBJ2-5; tentative D call: TRBD2 (6 bases). Germline CDR1 reads ENHRY; CDR2 reads SYGVKD. Trimming took 2 bases from V and 2 from J, leaving 12 bases between them. CDR3 size: 15 residues. The CDR3 reads CAISEVVAEQETQYF. The CDR3 nucleotides read TGTGCCATCAGTGAGGTGGTAGCGGAACAAGAGACCCAGTACTTC.

CDR3: CASSYRGTGANVLTF. DNA for the CDR3: TGTGCCAGCAGTTACAGGGGAACCGGGGCCAACGTCCTGACTTTC. J is TRBJ2-6 and V is TRBV6-5; D possibly corresponds to TRBD1 (5 bases). The germline V gene encodes CDR1 MNHEY and CDR2 SVGAGI. The CDR3 covers 15 residues. Trimming shortened V by 2 bases and J by 4 bases, and 9 bases separated the two germline ends.